Listed below are T cell receptor beta chains from one sample, sequenced in a study of identical twins. TCRdb re-called the 5' RACE reads through MiXCR, storing one row per CDR3 protein. The repertoire holds hundreds of thousands of distinct CDR3 sequences, 9% to 15% seen once, with about 1.5% in the top ten. The same sample was also studied in work on yellow fever vaccine responses in identical twins.

The material sequenced was PBMCs. Receptor source: a woman between 18 and 29 years old in good health. Each CDR3 is given with its conserved first and last residue. The D gene is left open where the match is weak. Size is omitted from some rows. Given values are once, few, many or a class for expanded clones.

size,V,D,J,DNA,CDR3
few,TRBV28,TRBD1,TRBJ2-3,TGTGCCAGCAGTTCAGTGGGGCTTCAGGGGGCAGATACGCAGTATTTT,CASSSVGLQGADTQYF
.,TRBV29-1,.,TRBJ2-5,TGCAGCGCCGGGGCGGGTGGGGGCCGAGAGACCCAGTACTTC,CSAGAGGGRETQYF
.,TRBV20-1,TRBD1,TRBJ1-6,TGCAGTGCTAGAGATTTCGGGACAGAGAATTCACCCCTCCACTTT,CSARDFGTENSPLHF
many,TRBV7-6,.,TRBJ2-5,TGTGCCAGCAGCTTAAGCCGAAGTGAGACCCAGTACTTC,CASSLSRSETQYF
few,TRBV4-2,.,TRBJ1-1,TGTGCCAGCAGCCCATTCGGGGTTCACACTGAAGCTTTCTTT,CASSPFGVHTEAFF
.,TRBV4-1,.,TRBJ1-5,TGCGCCAGCAGCCAAAGGCTAAGGGAGGACAGTTATCAGCCCCAGCATTTT,CASSQRLREDSYQPQHF
.,TRBV7-9,TRBD1,TRBJ2-3,TGTGCCAGCAGCACCGGGACAGGGCACACAGATACGCAGTATTTT,CASSTGTGHTDTQYF
many,TRBV6-5,TRBD2,TRBJ2-3,TGTGCCAGCAGTTACTATCGGGGGGTTCTAGATACGCAGTATTTT,CASSYYRGVLDTQYF
few,TRBV12-3/TRBV12-4,TRBD1,TRBJ1-5,TGTGCCAGCAGTCTAGGCCGGGACAGATACAATCAGCCCCAGCATTTT,CASSLGRDRYNQPQHF
few,TRBV20-1,TRBD1,TRBJ2-7,TGCAGTGCTTCCGGGACAGGCAGCTCCTACGAGCAGTACTTC,CSASGTGSSYEQYF
.,TRBV7-9,TRBD2,TRBJ2-1,TGTGCCAGCAGTTATAGCGGGGGGGCTGCCCATGAGCAGTTCTTC,CASSYSGGAAHEQFF
few,TRBV7-9,.,TRBJ1-4,TGTGCCAGCAGCGTAGAAGGGAGAACTAATGAAAAACTGTTTTTT,CASSVEGRTNEKLFF
few,TRBV5-1,TRBD2,TRBJ2-1,TGCGCCAGCAGCTTGGCCACCTTAGCGGGATCCTACAATGAGCAGTTCTTC,CASSLATLAGSYNEQFF
.,TRBV7-8,TRBD2,TRBJ2-4,TGTGCCAGCAGCCCGACTAGCGGGGGGGCAACGTTT,CASSPTSGGATF
few,TRBV4-2,.,TRBJ2-3,TGTGCCAGCAGCCAAGAGTCAGGAGATACGCAGTATTTT,CASSQESGDTQYF
many,TRBV6-1,TRBD1,TRBJ2-1,TGTGCCAGCAGCCCTGGACAGGGGGGTTCCTACAATGAGCAGTTCTTC,CASSPGQGGSYNEQFF
.,TRBV28,TRBD2,TRBJ2-5,TGTGCCAGCGCTAGCGGGAGCAGCCAAGAGACCCAGTACTTC,CASASGSSQETQYF
many,TRBV20-1,TRBD1,TRBJ2-1,TGCAGTGCAAAGACAGGGGTTTACATCGATGAGCAGTTCTTC,CSAKTGVYIDEQFF
many,TRBV4-1,TRBD2,TRBJ2-2,TGCGCCAGCAGCCGAGGACTAGCGGGGGCCGCGAACACCGGGGAGCTGTTTTTT,CASSRGLAGAANTGELFF
.,TRBV5-6,TRBD1,TRBJ1-6,TGTGCCAGCAGCTTGTCCACAGGGGTATCCTATAATTCACCCCTCCACTTT,CASSLSTGVSYNSPLHF
.,TRBV7-9,.,TRBJ1-1,TGTGCCAGCAGCTTAGATTCCAGGGTAACTGAAGCTTTCTTT,CASSLDSRVTEAFF
few,TRBV7-2,TRBD2,TRBJ2-7,TGTGCCAGCAGCTTAAGAGGGACTAGCACCTACGAGCAGTACTTC,CASSLRGTSTYEQYF
few,TRBV6-1,TRBD2,TRBJ2-1,TGTGCCAGCAAGACGGGACTAGCGGGCTCCAATGAGCAGTTCTTC,CASKTGLAGSNEQFF
many,TRBV6-2/TRBV6-3,.,TRBJ1-1,TGTGCCAGCAGTTACAAGGGCTCTGAAGCTTTCTTT,CASSYKGSEAFF
.,TRBV11-2,TRBD2,TRBJ2-1,TGTGCCAGCAGCTTAGATCGGGGCGGGGGGGGCACCTACAATGAGCAGTTCTTC,CASSLDRGGGGTYNEQFF
.,TRBV24-1,TRBD1,TRBJ2-1,TGTGCCACCAGCACAGTCGTCGACAGGGGGCCGAATGAGCAGTTCTTC,CATSTVVDRGPNEQFF
.,TRBV5-1,.,TRBJ2-5,TGCGCCAGCAGCTTAAGCGGAGGGCAGACGGGAGAGACCCAGTACTTC,CASSLSGGQTGETQYF
few,TRBV6-5,TRBD1,TRBJ1-6,TGTGCCAGCAGTTACTCACAGAACAGGGGCGGAAACTATAATTCACCCCTCCACTTT,CASSYSQNRGGNYNSPLHF
few,TRBV27,TRBD1,TRBJ1-1,TGTGCCAGCAGTCGGACCGGGACAGGGGCAATGAACACTGAAGCTTTCTTT,CASSRTGTGAMNTEAFF
.,TRBV27,.,TRBJ1-4,TGTGCCAGCAGTCCGGACACCACGGATAATGAAAAACTGTTTTTT,CASSPDTTDNEKLFF
few,TRBV28,.,TRBJ2-3,TGTGCCAGCTCTCCCGGGAGCTCTGATACGCAGTATTTT,CASSPGSSDTQYF
few,TRBV10-3,.,TRBJ2-1,TGTGCCACCAGCCCCGTCTCCTACAATGAGCAGTTCTTC,CATSPVSYNEQFF
.,TRBV6-2/TRBV6-3,TRBD1,TRBJ2-1,TGTGCCAGCAGCCGACACCACACCACGACAGGGGAGAACAATGAGCAGTTCTTC,CASSRHHTTTGENNEQFF
few,TRBV13,TRBD1,TRBJ1-1,TGTGCCAGCAGCTCCCGGGACAGGGCTATGAACACTGAAGCTTTCTTT,CASSSRDRAMNTEAFF
few,TRBV20-1,TRBD2,TRBJ2-5,TGCAGTGCTAGGTCTAGCGGGGGGGCCGGGCTGGAGACCCAGTACTTC,CSARSSGGAGLETQYF
.,TRBV5-1,TRBD2,TRBJ2-1,TGCGCCAGCAGCATATTGGGGACTAGCGGGGCCTACAATGAGCAGTTCTTC,CASSILGTSGAYNEQFF